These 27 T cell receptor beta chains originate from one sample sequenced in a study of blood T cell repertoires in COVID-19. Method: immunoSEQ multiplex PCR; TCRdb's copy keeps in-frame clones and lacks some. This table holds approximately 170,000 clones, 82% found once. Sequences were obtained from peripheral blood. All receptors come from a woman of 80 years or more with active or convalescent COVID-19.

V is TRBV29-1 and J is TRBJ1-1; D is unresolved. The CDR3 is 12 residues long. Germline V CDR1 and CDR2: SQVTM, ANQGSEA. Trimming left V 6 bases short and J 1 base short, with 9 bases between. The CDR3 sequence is CSVFGENTEAFF. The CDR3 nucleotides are TGCAGCGTGTTCGGGGAGAACACTGAAGCTTTCTTT.

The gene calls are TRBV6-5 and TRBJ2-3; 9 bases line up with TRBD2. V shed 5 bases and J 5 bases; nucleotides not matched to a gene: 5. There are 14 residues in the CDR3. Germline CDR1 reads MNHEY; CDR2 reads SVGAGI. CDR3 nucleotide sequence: TGTGCCAGCAGTCTACGACTAGCGGAAGATACGCAGTATTTT. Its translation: CASSLRLAEDTQYF.

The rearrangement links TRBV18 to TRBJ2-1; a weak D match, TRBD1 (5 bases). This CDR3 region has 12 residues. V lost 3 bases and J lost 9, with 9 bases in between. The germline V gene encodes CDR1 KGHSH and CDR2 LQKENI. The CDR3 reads CASSPFQGEQFF. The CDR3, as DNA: TGTGCCAGCTCACCCTTCCAGGGTGAGCAGTTCTTC.

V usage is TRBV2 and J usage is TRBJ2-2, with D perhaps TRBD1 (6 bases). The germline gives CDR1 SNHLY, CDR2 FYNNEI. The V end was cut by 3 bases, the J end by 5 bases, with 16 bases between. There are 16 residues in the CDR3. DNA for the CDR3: TGTGCCAGCAGTGATGTGGGGGCGCGAGGGACCGGGGAGCTGTTTTTT. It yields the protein CASSDVGARGTGELFF.

This CDR3 reads CASSLSGDETQYF. The CDR3, as DNA: TGTGCCAGCAGTTTATCAGGGGACGAGACCCAGTACTTC. The chain employs TRBV28 and TRBJ2-5; D may be TRBD1 (6 bases). Trimming took off 1 base at V and 5 bases at J, with 8 bases between the two ends. This CDR3 comprises 13 residues. In germline, CDR1 is MDHEN, CDR2 SYDVKM.

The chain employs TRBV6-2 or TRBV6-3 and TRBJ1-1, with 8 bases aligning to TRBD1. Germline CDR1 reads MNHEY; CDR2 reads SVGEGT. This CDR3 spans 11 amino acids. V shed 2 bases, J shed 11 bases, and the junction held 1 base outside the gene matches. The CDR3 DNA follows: TGTGCCAGCAGTTACCGGGACAGGGCTTTCTTT. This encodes CASSYRDRAFF.

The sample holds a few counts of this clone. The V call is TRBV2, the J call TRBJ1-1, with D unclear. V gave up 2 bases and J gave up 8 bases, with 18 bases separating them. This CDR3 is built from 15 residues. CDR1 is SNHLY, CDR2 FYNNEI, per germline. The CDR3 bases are TGTGCCAGCAGTGAATCAGGCGTACTCCGGTCAGAAGCTTTCTTT. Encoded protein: CASSESGVLRSEAFF. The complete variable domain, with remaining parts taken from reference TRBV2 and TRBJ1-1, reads EPEVTQTPSHQVTQMGQEVILRCVPISNHLYFYWYRQILGQKVEFLVSFYNNEISEKSEIFDDQFSVERPDGSNFTLKIRSTKLEDSAMYFCASSESGVLRSEAFFGQGTRLTVV.

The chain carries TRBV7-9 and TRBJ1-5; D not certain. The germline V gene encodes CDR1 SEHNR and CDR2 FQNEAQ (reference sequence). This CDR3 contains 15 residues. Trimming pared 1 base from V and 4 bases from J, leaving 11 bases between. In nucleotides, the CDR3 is TGTGCCAGCAGCTTAGGGGTGGGCGCGAATCAGCCCCAGCATTTT. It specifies CASSLGVGANQPQHF.

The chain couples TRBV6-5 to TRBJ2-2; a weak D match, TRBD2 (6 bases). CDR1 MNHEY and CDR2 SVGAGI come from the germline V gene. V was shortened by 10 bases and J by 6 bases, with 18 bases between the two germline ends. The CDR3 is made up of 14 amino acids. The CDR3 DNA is TGTGCCACCTCCTGGACTATCTCACCCGGGGAGCTGTTTTTT. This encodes CATSWTISPGELFF.

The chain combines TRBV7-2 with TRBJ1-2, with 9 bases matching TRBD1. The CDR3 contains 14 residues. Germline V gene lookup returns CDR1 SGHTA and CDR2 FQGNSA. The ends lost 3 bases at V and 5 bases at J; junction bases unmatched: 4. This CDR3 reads CASSFVGQGYGYTF. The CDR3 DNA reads TGTGCCAGCAGCTTCGTGGGACAGGGTTATGGCTACACCTTC.

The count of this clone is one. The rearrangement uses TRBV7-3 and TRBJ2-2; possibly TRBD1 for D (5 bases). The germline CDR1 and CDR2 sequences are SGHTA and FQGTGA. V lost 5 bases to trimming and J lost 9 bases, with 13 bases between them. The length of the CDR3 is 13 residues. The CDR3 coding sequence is TGTGCCAGCAGCGCCCAAATGGGGCGGGAGCTGTTTTTT. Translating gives CASSAQMGRELFF.

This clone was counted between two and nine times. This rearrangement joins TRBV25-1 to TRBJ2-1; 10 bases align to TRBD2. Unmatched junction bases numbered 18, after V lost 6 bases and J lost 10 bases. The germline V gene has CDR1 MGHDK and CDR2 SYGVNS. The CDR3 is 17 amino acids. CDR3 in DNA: TGTGCCAGCAGGCCCCCAGCTAGCGGGAGATTCGGAGGAGAGCAGTTCTTC. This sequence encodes CASRPPASGRFGGEQFF.

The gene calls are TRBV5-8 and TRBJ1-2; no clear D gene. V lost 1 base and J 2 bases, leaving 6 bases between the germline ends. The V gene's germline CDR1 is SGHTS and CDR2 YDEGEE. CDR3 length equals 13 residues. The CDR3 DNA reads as TGTGCCAGCAGCTTGTTACAGAACTATGGCTACACCTTC. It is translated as CASSLLQNYGYTF.

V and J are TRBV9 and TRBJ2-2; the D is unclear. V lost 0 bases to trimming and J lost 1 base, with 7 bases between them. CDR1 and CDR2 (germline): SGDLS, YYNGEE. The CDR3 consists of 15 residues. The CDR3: CASSVGQVNTGELFF. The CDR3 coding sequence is TGTGCCAGCAGCGTAGGGCAGGTGAACACCGGGGAGCTGTTTTTT.

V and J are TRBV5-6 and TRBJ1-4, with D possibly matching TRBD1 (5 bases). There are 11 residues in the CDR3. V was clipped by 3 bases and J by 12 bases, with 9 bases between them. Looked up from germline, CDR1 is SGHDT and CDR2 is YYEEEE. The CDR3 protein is CASSSKGELFF. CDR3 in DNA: TGTGCCAGCAGCTCTAAAGGGGAACTGTTTTTT.

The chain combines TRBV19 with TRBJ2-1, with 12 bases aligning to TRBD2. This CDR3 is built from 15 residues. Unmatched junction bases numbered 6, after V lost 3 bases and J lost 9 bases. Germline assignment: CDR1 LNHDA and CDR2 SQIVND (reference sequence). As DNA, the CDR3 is TGTGCCAGTAGTATCGCTAGCGGGAGGGTGGGTGAGCAGTTCTTC. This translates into CASSIASGRVGEQFF.

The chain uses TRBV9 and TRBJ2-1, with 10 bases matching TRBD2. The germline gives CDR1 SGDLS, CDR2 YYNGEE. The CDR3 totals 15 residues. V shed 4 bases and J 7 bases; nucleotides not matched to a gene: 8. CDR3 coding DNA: TGTGCCAGCAGCCCCAGGGGTAGCGGGGGGAATGAGCAGTTCTTC. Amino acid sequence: CASSPRGSGGNEQFF.

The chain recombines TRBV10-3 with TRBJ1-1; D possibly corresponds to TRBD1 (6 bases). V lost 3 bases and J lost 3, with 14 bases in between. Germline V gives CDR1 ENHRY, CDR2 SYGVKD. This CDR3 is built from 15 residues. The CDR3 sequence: CAISDGGGMDTEAFF. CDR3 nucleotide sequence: TGTGCCATCAGTGACGGCGGGGGCATGGACACTGAAGCTTTCTTT.

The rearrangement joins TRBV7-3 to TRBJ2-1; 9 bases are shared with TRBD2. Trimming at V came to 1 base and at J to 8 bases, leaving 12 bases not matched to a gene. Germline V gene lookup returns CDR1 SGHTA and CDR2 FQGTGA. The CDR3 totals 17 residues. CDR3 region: CASSLKRGAGGSDEQFF. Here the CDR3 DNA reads TGTGCCAGCAGCTTAAAGCGTGGAGCGGGAGGTTCCGATGAGCAGTTCTTC.

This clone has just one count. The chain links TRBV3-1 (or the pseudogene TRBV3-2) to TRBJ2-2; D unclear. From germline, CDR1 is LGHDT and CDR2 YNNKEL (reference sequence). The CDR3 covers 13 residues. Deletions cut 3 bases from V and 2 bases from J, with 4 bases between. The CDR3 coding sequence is TGTGCCAGCAGCCATACAAACACCGGGGAGCTGTTTTTT. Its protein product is CASSHTNTGELFF.

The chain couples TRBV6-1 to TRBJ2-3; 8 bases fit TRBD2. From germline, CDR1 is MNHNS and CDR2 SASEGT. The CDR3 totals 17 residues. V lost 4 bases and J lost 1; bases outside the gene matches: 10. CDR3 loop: CASSVLPTSVGTDTQYF. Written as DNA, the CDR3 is TGTGCCAGCAGTGTCCTACCGACTAGCGTGGGCACAGATACGCAGTATTTT.

The CDR3 DNA reads TGTGCCAGCAGCTTACGTGGACAGTCGGAGACCCAGTACTTC. This codes for CASSLRGQSETQYF. The chain carries TRBV11-3 and TRBJ2-5; weak D call: TRBD1 (6 bases). Germline CDR1 SGHNT, CDR2 YENEEA. Trimming removed 2 bases at V and 5 bases at J, with 12 bases between. The CDR3 covers 14 residues.

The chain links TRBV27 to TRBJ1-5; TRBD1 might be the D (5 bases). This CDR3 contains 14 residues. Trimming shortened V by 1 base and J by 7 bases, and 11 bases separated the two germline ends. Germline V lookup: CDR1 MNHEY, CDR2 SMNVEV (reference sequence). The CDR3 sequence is CASSLFGAGQPQHF. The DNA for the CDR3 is TGTGCCAGCAGTTTATTTGGGGCAGGGCAGCCCCAGCATTTT.

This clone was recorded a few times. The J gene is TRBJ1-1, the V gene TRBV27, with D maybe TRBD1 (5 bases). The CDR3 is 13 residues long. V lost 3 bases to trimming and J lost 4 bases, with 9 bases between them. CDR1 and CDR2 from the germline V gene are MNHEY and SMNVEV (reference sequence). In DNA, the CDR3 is TGTGCCAGCAGTTTGTGGAGGGGCACTGAAGCTTTCTTT. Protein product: CASSLWRGTEAFF.

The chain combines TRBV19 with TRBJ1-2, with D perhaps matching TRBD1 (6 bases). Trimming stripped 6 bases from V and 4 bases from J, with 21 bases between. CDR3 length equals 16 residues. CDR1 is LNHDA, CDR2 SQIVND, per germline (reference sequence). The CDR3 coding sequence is TGTGCCAGTAGCAGGGGCGCCTCCGTGGTGATCTATGGCTACACCTTC. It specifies CASSRGASVVIYGYTF.

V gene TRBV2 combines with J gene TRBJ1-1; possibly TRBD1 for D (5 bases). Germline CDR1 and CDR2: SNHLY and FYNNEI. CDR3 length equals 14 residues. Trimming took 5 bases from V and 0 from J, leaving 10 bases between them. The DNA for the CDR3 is TGTGCCAGCAGTACCGGGGGACTGAACACTGAAGCTTTCTTT. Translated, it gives CASSTGGLNTEAFF.

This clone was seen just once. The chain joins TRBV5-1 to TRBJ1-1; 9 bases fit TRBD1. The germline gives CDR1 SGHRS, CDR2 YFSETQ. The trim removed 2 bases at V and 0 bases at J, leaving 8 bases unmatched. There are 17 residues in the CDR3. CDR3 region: CASSFRDRGSMNTEAFF. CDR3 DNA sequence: TGCGCCAGCAGCTTTCGCGACAGGGGGAGCATGAACACTGAAGCTTTCTTT.